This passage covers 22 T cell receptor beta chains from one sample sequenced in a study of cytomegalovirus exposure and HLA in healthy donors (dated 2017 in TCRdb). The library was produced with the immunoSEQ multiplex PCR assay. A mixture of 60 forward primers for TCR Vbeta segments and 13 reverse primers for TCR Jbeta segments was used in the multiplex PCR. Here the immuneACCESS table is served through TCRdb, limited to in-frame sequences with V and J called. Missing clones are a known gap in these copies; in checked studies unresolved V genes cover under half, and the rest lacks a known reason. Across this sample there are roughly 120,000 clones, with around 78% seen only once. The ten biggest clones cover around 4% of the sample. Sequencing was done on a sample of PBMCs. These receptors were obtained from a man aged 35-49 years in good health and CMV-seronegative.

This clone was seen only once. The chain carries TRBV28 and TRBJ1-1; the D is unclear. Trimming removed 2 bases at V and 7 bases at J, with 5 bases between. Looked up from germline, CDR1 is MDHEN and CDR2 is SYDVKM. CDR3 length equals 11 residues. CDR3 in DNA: TGTGCCAGCAGTTTAGGGCTTGAAGCTTTCTTT. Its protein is CASSLGLEAFF.

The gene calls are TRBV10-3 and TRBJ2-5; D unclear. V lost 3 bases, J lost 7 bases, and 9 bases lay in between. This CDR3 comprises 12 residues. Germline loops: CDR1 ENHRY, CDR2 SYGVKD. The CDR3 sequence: CAISDGLWTQYF. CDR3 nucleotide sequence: TGTGCCATCAGTGATGGGCTGTGGACCCAGTACTTC.

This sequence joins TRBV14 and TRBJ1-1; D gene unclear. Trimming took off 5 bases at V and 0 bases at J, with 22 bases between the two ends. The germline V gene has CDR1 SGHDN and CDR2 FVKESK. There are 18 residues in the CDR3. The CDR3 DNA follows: TGTGCCAGCAGCACAAGCGAGGTAATGTTTCGATTGAACACTGAAGCTTTCTTT. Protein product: CASSTSEVMFRLNTEAFF.

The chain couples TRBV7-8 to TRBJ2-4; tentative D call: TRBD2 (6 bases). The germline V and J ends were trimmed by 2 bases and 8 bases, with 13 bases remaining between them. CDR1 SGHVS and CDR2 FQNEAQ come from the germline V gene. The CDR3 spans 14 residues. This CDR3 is CASSLNGGMDIQYF. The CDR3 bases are TGTGCCAGCAGCTTAAATGGGGGGATGGACATTCAGTACTTC.

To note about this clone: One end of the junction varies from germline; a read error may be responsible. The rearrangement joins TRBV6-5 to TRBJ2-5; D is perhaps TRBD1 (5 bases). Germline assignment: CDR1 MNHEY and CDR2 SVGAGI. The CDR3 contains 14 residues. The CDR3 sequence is CASSYSTVQETRYF. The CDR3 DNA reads TGTGCCAGCAGTTACTCGACAGTCCAAGAGACCCGGTACTTC.

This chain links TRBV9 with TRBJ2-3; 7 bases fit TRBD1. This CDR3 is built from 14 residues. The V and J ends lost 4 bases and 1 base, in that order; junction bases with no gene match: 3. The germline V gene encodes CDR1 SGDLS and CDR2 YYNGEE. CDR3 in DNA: TGTGCCAGCAGCTTCGGACAGGGCACAGATACGCAGTATTTT. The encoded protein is CASSFGQGTDTQYF. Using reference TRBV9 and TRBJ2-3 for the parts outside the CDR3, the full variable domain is DSGVTQTPKHLITATGQRVTLRCSPRSGDLSVYWYQQSLDQGLQFLIQYYNGEERAKGNILERFSAQQFPDLHSELNLSSLELGDSALYFCASSFGQGTDTQYFGPGTRLTVL.

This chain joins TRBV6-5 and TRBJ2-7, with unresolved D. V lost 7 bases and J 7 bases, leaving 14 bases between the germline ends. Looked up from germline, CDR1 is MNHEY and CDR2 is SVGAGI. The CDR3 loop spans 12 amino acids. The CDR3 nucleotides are TGTGCCAGCACCGACCCCGCCAGGGAGCAGTACTTC. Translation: CASTDPAREQYF.

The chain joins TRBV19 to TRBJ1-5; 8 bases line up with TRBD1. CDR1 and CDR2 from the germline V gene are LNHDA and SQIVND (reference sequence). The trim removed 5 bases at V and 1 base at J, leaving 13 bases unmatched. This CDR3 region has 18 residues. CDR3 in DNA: TGTGCCAGTAGTGCGTCCGGGACAGGTCGTGGGAGCAATCAGCCCCAGCATTTT. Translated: CASSASGTGRGSNQPQHF.

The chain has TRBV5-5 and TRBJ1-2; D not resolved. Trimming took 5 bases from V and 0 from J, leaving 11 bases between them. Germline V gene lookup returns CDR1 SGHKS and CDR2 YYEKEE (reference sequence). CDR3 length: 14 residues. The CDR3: CASSGLFSNYGYTF. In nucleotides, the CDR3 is TGTGCCAGCAGTGGCTTGTTTTCTAACTATGGCTACACCTTC.

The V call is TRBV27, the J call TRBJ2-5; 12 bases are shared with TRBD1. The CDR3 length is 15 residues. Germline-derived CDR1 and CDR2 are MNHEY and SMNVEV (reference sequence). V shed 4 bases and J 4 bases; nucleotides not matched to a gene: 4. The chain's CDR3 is CASSSGQGARETQYF. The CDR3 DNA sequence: TGTGCCAGCAGTTCGGGACAGGGGGCGCGAGAGACCCAGTACTTC.

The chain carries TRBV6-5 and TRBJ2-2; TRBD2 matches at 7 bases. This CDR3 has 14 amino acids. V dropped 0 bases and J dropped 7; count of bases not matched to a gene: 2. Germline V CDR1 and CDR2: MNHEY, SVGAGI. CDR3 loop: CASSYSGEGGELFF. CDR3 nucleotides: TGTGCCAGCAGTTACTCGGGGGAGGGCGGGGAGCTGTTTTTT.

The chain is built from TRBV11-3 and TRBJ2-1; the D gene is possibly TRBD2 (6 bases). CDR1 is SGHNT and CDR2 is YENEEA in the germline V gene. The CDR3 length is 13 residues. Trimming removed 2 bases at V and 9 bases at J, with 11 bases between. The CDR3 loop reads CASSLYGGVEQFF. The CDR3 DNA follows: TGTGCCAGCAGCTTATACGGGGGAGTTGAGCAGTTCTTC.

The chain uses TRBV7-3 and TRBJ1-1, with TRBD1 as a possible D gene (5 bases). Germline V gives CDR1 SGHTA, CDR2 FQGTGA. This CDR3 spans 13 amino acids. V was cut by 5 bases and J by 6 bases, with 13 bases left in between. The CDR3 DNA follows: TGTGCCAGCAGCAAAGTGACAGAATCTGAAGCTTTCTTT. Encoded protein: CASSKVTESEAFF.

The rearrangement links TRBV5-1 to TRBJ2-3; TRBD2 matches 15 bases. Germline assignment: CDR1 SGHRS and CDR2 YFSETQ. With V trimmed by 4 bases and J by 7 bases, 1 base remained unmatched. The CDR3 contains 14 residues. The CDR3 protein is CASSGLAGGNTQYF. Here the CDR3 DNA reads TGCGCCAGCAGCGGACTAGCGGGGGGGAATACGCAGTATTTT. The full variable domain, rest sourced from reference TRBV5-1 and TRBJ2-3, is KAGVTQTPRYLIKTRGQQVTLSCSPISGHRSVSWYQQTPGQGLQFLFEYFSETQRNKGNFPGRFSGRQFSNSRSEMNVSTLELGDSALYLCASSGLAGGNTQYFGPGTRLTVL.

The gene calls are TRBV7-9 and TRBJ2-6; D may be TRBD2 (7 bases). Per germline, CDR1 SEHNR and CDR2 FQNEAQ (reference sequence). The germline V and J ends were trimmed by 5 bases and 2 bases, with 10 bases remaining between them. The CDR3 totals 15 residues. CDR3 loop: CASSLGGAGANVLTF. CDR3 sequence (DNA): TGTGCCAGCAGCCTAGGGGGGGCTGGGGCCAACGTCCTGACTTTC.

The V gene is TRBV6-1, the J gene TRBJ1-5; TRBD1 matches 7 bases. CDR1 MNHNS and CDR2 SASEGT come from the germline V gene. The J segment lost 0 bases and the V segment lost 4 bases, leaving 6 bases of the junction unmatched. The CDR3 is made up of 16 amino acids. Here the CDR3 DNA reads TGTGCCAGCAGTGGGGAGGACAGGCTTAGCAATCAGCCCCAGCATTTT. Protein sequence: CASSGEDRLSNQPQHF.

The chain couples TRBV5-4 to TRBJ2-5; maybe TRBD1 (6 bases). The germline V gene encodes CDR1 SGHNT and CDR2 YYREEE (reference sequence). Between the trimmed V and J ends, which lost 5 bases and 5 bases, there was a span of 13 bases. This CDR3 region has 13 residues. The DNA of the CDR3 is TGTGCCAGCAGGCCACAGGGCGGCGAGACCCAGTACTTC. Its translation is CASRPQGGETQYF.

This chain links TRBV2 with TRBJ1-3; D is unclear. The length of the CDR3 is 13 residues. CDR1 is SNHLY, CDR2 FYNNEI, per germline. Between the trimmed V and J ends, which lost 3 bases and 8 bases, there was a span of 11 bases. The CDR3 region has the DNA TGTGCCAGCAGTGAGCCAGTCCACCACACCATATATTTT. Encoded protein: CASSEPVHHTIYF.

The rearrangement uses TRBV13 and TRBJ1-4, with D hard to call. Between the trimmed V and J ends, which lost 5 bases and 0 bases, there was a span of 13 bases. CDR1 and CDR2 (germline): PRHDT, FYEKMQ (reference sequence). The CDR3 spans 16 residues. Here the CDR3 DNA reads TGTGCCAGCAGCCATCCGCGGGGTTCAACTAATGAAAAACTGTTTTTT. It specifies CASSHPRGSTNEKLFF.

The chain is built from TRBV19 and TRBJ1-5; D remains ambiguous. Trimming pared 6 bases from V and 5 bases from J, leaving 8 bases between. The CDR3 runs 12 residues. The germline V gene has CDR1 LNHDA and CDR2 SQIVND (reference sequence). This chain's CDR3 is CASREGDQPQHF. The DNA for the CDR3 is TGTGCCAGTAGAGAGGGAGATCAGCCCCAGCATTTT.

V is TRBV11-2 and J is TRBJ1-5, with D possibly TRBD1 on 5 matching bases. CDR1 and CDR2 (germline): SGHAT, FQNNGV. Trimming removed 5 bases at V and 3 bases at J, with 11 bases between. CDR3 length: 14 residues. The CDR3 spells CASSPGLLNQPQHF. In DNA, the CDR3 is TGTGCCAGCAGCCCGGGACTCCTCAATCAGCCCCAGCATTTT. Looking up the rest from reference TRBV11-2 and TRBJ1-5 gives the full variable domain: EAGVAQSPRYKIIEKRQSVAFWCNPISGHATLYWYQQILGQGPKLLIQFQNNGVVDDSQLPKDRFSAERLKGVDSTLKIQPAKLEDSAVYLCASSPGLLNQPQHFGDGTRLSIL.

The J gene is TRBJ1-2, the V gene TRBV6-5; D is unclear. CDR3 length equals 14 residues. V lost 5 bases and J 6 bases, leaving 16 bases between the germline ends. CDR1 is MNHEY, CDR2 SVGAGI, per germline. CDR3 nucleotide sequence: TGTGCCAGCAGTCGCTTGGCGACGGGAGATGGCTACACCTTC. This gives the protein CASSRLATGDGYTF.